This T cell receptor (beta chain) came from a study of metastatic and nonmetastatic thyroid tumors. Study at large: Patients with malignant and benign thyroid disease provided blood and tumor or nodule tissue, whose repertoires were compared.

Ten or more counts support this clone. Its antigen remains unknown. A junction end diverges from the germline sequence, so it may reflect a read error. All patients reached thyroid surgery having received no treatment beforehand. Methods used by the authors: What underpinned the distant-metastasis classifier for papillary thyroid cancer was the set of CDR3 differences across clinicopathological groups. TCRdb re-clonotyped the PCR reads via MiXCR. The V and J calls, along with clone size, are taken from TCRdb and not from the paper's own processing. Of under 100,000 clones in the sample, 8% to 9.5% were seen once. Overall study findings and caveats: For both blood and tumor, malignant thyroid tumors reportedly showed significantly higher TCR beta diversity than benign nodules did.

This CDR3 is built from 16 residues. Germline values: CDR1 SGHTA, CDR2 FQGNSA. V gene TRBV7-2 combines with J gene TRBJ2-3; 10 bases map to TRBD2. This receptor was identified in a female donor with papillary thyroid cancer or a benign thyroid nodule (not recorded which). Some clones in this sample may be carry-over from other donors' samples. Sequenced: blood. The CDR3: CASSLAGAPPGDTQYF. CDR3 nucleotide sequence: TGTGCCAGCAGCCTAGCGGGGGCTCCCCCGGGAGATACGCAGTATTTT.